The rows below give T cell receptor beta chains drawn from one sample of a study of siplizumab effects on memory and regulatory T cells. TCRdb's table, derived via immunoSEQ multiplex PCR, lists solely in-frame clones and lacks some. The data contain about 85,000 clones, 95% of them seen just once; the ten biggest clones take up approximately 17%. The source material was CD8+ T cells sorted from blood. Receptors originate from a human donor in good health. CDR3s include the opening cysteine and the closing phenylalanine or tryptophan. The D gene is left open where the match is weak. A row's size may be missing; if present it is once, few, many or a size class.

>TRBV4-1|TRBJ1-1|14|-|TRBD1
CASARGGTDTEAFF
TGCGCCAGCGCCCGAGGGGGCACGGACACTGAAGCTTTCTTT
>TRBV27|TRBJ2-7|14|-|-
CASSFTGTSYEQYF
TGTGCCAGCAGTTTTACGGGGACCTCCTACGAGCAGTACTTC
>TRBV18|TRBJ2-7|16|-|-
CASSPLRDTTAYEQYF
TGTGCCAGCTCACCACTCCGGGACACAACCGCCTACGAGCAGTACTTC
>TRBV15|TRBJ2-2|18|-|TRBD2
CATSRAGLAGGPTGELFF
TGTGCCACCAGCAGAGCAGGCCTAGCGGGAGGGCCCACCGGGGAGCTGTTTTTT
>TRBV9|TRBJ2-3|16|-|-
CASSPQRDLYTDTQYF
TGTGCCAGCAGCCCTCAACGGGACTTGTACACAGATACGCAGTATTTT
>TRBV25-1|TRBJ2-7|13|once|-
CASSESSSYEQYF
TGTGCCAGCAGTGAATCAAGTTCCTACGAGCAGTACTTC
>TRBV7-9|TRBJ2-1|17|-|TRBD2
CASSLGLAGAYYNEQFF
TGTGCCAGCAGCTTAGGACTAGCGGGAGCATACTACAATGAGCAGTTCTTC
>TRBV27|TRBJ2-2|11|-|-
CASSDRGELFF
TGTGCCAGCAGTGACCGGGGGGAGCTGTTTTTT
>TRBV9|TRBJ2-3|17|-|-
CASSGSGRTHPTDTQYF
TGTGCCAGCAGCGGCTCGGGACGCACCCATCCCACAGATACGCAGTATTTT
>TRBV5-1|TRBJ2-1|15|-|TRBD2
CASSLKREGLDEQFF
TGCGCCAGCAGCCTTAAGCGGGAGGGCCTGGATGAGCAGTTCTTC
>TRBV6-5|TRBJ2-1|15|-|-
CVSSYSGSGYNEQFF
TGTGTCAGCAGTTACTCCGGGAGCGGCTACAATGAGCAGTTCTTC
>TRBV5-1|TRBJ2-3|14|-|TRBD1
CASSLSGGADTQYF
TGCGCCAGCAGCTTGTCAGGGGGCGCAGATACGCAGTATTTT
>TRBV6-5|TRBJ2-7|16|-|TRBD2
CASSYNQLAGVSEQYF
TGTGCCAGCAGTTACAACCAACTAGCGGGAGTGAGTGAGCAGTACTTC
>TRBV2|TRBJ2-3|16|-|-
CASSDDVAKTTDTQYF
TGTGCCAGCAGTGATGACGTGGCGAAAACCACAGATACGCAGTATTTT
>TRBV28|TRBJ1-3|18|-|-
CASSSPSAPGGRGNTIYF
TGTGCCAGCAGTTCACCCTCGGCCCCGGGCGGAAGAGGAAACACCATATATTTT
>TRBV15|TRBJ2-4|11|once|-
CATSRDYIQYF
TGTGCCACCAGCAGAGATTACATTCAGTACTTC
>TRBV7-9|TRBJ2-1|15|-|TRBD2
CASSLGLAESGEQFF
TGTGCCAGCAGCTTAGGACTAGCGGAGAGCGGTGAGCAGTTCTTC
>TRBV6-5|TRBJ1-1|15|-|TRBD1
CASSYEYRGAGGAFF
TGTGCCAGCAGTTACGAATACAGGGGGGCGGGCGGAGCTTTCTTT
>TRBV30|TRBJ1-1|13|-|-
CASQMYMNTEAFF
TGTGCCTCTCAGATGTACATGAACACTGAAGCTTTCTTT
>TRBV2|TRBJ1-2|13|-|TRBD1
CASNGQGAFGYTF
TGTGCCAGCAATGGACAGGGGGCTTTTGGCTACACCTTC
>TRBV28|TRBJ1-1|13|-|-
CASSLVGNDEAFF
TGTGCCAGCAGCCTCGTTGGCAACGATGAAGCTTTCTTT
>TRBV4-1|TRBJ2-1|16|-|-
CASSQESRTSYNEQFF
TGCGCCAGCAGCCAAGAGTCTAGAACGTCCTACAATGAGCAGTTCTTC
>TRBV2|TRBJ2-7|14|-|-
CASRPTPRGHEQYF
TGTGCCAGCAGACCGACCCCCCGAGGCCACGAGCAGTACTTC
>TRBV27|TRBJ2-1|14|once|-
CASSLSTDYNEQFF
TGTGCCAGCAGTTTATCTACAGACTACAATGAGCAGTTCTTC
>TRBV12-5|TRBJ2-3|11|-|-
CASRWGDTQYF
TGTGCTAGCCGCTGGGGAGATACGCAGTATTTT
>TRBV6-1|TRBJ1-2|16|-|-
CASSEVGQPNTYGYTF
TGTGCCAGCAGTGAAGTTGGACAGCCTAACACTTATGGCTACACCTTC
>TRBV28|TRBJ2-1|15|-|TRBD2
CASSLIREGRGEQFF
TGTGCCAGCAGTTTAATCCGGGAGGGTCGCGGTGAGCAGTTCTTC
>TRBV28|TRBJ2-7|15|-|TRBD2
CASISGRLTSYEQYF
TGTGCCAGCATTAGCGGGAGGCTAACATCCTACGAGCAGTACTTC
>TRBV7-6|TRBJ2-3|13|-|-
CASSLAGEDTQYF
TGTGCCAGCAGCTTAGCGGGAGAAGATACGCAGTATTTT
>TRBV7-9|TRBJ1-1|15|-|-
CASSLILPTETEAFF
TGTGCCAGCAGCTTAATACTGCCGACCGAGACTGAAGCTTTCTTT
>TRBV29-1|TRBJ2-7|15|few|TRBD2
CSVQGLADSSYEQYF
TGCAGCGTGCAGGGACTAGCGGATAGCTCCTACGAGCAGTACTTC
>TRBV19|TRBJ2-1|17|-|TRBD2
CASSMLGASGLYNEQFF
TGTGCCAGTAGTATGTTAGGGGCTAGCGGGCTTTACAATGAGCAGTTCTTC
>TRBV4-1|TRBJ1-5|15|-|-
CASSQESSSNQPQHF
TGCGCCAGCAGCCAAGAATCAAGTAGCAATCAGCCCCAGCATTTT
>TRBV27|TRBJ2-3|13|-|-
CASSISAADTQYF
TGTGCCAGCAGTATAAGTGCAGCAGATACGCAGTATTTT
>TRBV6-5|TRBJ2-1|14|-|TRBD2
CASSYSAGGGEQFF
TGTGCCAGCAGTTACTCAGCGGGGGGGGGTGAGCAGTTCTTC
>TRBV13|TRBJ1-5|13|few|-
CASSLRGNQPQHF
TGTGCCAGCAGCTTAAGGGGCAATCAGCCCCAGCATTTT
>TRBV19|TRBJ2-1|16|once|TRBD2
CASSTIAGVNYNEQFF
TGTGCCAGTAGTACCATAGCGGGAGTGAACTACAATGAGCAGTTCTTC
>TRBV5-1|TRBJ2-2|12|-|-
CASSGDTGELFF
TGCGCCAGCAGCGGAGACACCGGGGAGCTGTTTTTT
>TRBV19|TRBJ2-3|14|-|TRBD2
CASSIGTSGKTQYF
TGTGCCAGTAGTATAGGGACTAGCGGGAAGACGCAGTATTTT
>TRBV6-6|TRBJ2-7|15|-|-
CASSYVPTSSYEQYF
TGTGCCAGCAGTTACGTTCCGACTAGCTCCTACGAGCAGTACTTC
>TRBV27|TRBJ2-1|15|-|-
CASSPPYGGYNEQFF
TGTGCCAGCAGTCCCCCTTACGGGGGTTACAATGAGCAGTTCTTC
>TRBV19|TRBJ1-1|16|once|-
CASSIATRTPGPEAFF
TGTGCCAGTAGTATAGCTACGAGGACGCCGGGACCTGAAGCTTTCTTT
>TRBV27|TRBJ2-1|15|-|TRBD2
CASSPGGGLYNEQFF
TGTGCCAGCAGTCCCGGGGGGGGTCTATACAATGAGCAGTTCTTC
>TRBV4-1|TRBJ1-6|16|-|-
CASSQVLSSYNSPLHF
TGCGCCAGCAGCCAAGTACTGAGCTCCTATAATTCACCCCTCCACTTT
>TRBV6-5|TRBJ2-7|14|-|-
CASSYYPSSYEQYF
TGTGCCAGCAGTTACTACCCTTCGAGCTACGAGCAGTACTTC
>TRBV9|TRBJ2-1|12|-|-
CASSPRLNEQFF
TGTGCCAGCAGCCCCCGATTAAATGAGCAGTTCTTC
>TRBV2|TRBJ1-4|16|-|-
CASRAVTGTMSEKLFF
TGTGCCAGCAGAGCAGTGACCGGGACAATGAGTGAAAAACTGTTTTTT
>TRBV19|TRBJ2-3|14|-|-
CASSIVAQGDTQYF
TGTGCCAGTAGTATAGTCGCCCAGGGAGATACGCAGTATTTT
>TRBV4-1|TRBJ2-1|16|-|TRBD1
CASSARTGFTYNEQFF
TGCGCCAGCAGCGCCAGGACAGGATTCACCTACAATGAGCAGTTCTTC
>TRBV27|TRBJ2-5|14|-|-
CASSPIQGLETQYF
TGTGCCAGCAGTCCCATCCAGGGCCTGGAGACCCAGTACTTC
>TRBV5-1|TRBJ2-1|16|-|TRBD2
CASSLGREPSYNEQFF
TGCGCCAGCAGCTTGGGGCGGGAGCCTTCTTACAATGAGCAGTTCTTC
>TRBV12-5|TRBJ1-1|14|once|-
CASVIPGWSPEAFF
TGTGCTAGTGTTATCCCGGGCTGGAGCCCTGAAGCTTTCTTT
>TRBV6-6|TRBJ2-2|12|-|-
CASSYGNGELFF
TGTGCCAGCAGTTATGGAAACGGGGAGCTGTTTTTT
>TRBV5-4|TRBJ2-1|14|-|-
CASSLLMGHNEQFF
TGTGCCAGCAGCTTGTTAATGGGACACAATGAGCAGTTCTTC
>TRBV19|TRBJ1-2|13|-|-
CASSIETGYGYTF
TGTGCCAGTAGTATAGAAACAGGGTATGGCTACACCTTC
>TRBV6-6|TRBJ2-2|15|once|TRBD1
CASSQRTGDTGELFF
TGTGCCAGCAGTCAAAGGACAGGGGACACCGGGGAGCTGTTTTTT
>TRBV9|TRBJ1-4|13|-|-
CASSVAYNEKLFF
TGTGCCAGCAGCGTAGCTTATAATGAAAAACTGTTTTTT
>TRBV9|TRBJ1-1|13|few|TRBD1
CASSAGGNTEAFF
TGTGCCAGCAGCGCAGGGGGCAACACTGAAGCTTTCTTT
>TRBV7-8|TRBJ2-3|14|-|TRBD1
CASTDRDRVDTQYF
TGTGCCAGCACCGACCGGGACAGGGTCGATACGCAGTATTTT